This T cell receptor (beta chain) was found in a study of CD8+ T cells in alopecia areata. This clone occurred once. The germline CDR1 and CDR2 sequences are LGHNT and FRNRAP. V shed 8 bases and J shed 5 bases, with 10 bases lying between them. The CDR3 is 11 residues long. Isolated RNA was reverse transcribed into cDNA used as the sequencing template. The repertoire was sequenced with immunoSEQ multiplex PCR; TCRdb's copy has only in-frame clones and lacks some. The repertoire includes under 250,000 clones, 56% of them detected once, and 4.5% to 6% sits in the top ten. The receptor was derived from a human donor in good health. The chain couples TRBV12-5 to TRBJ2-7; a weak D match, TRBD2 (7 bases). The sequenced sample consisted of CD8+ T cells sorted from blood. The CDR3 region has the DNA TGTGCTAGTAGGGGGGGCGACGAGCAGTACTTC. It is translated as CASRGGDEQYF.